Included here is one T cell receptor beta chain sequence, with context. The antigen is undetermined. This record belongs to a study of regulatory T cells in long-lasting Graves disease. Study overall: The criterion for persistent Graves' disease was over 5 years of antithyroid drugs with positive TSH receptor antibodies. Broader study findings: Gene preferences differed: TRBV28, TRBJ1-2, TRBJ2-5 in persistent cases.

Arm-PCR with iRepertoire HTBI primers amplified the CDR3 regions for these TCR beta libraries. TCRdb processed the multiplex PCR reads anew with MiXCR; each CDR3 protein has one entry. This sample carries approximately 290,000 distinct CDR3 sequences, approximately 20% of them seen once, and the ten largest clones take around 50%. V lost 7 bases, J lost 4 bases, and 17 bases lay in between. Germline V lookup: CDR1 MDHEN, CDR2 SYDVKM. The CDR3 contains 14 residues. Time point noted: persistent/refractory GD, antithyroid drugs over 5 years with positive TRAb. The TCR library was made from RNA that had been extracted from PBMCs in TRIzol.

The receptor comes from a female donor with Graves disease. This specimen consisted of peripheral blood mononuclear cells (PBMCs), obtained when the disease was refractory, from a patient treated with antithyroid drugs. The gene calls are TRBV28 and TRBJ2-7; the D call may be TRBD1 or TRBD2 (6 bases each). The CDR3 sequence: CASTLAGEAYEQYF. Here the CDR3 DNA reads TGTGCCAGCACCCTAGCAGGGGAGGCGTACGAGCAGTACTTC.